This entry is about one TCR beta chain. It lacks a known antigen. No much larger clonotype is one base removed from it; base qualities were not supplied. Using the deep immunoSEQ assay, TCR CDR3 regions were amplified from genomic DNA by multiplex PCR. Extracted genomic DNA from each cell subset was spread evenly across all wells of several immunoSEQ 96-well plates, with each plate serving as a replicate. For sorted subsets, about 0.2 ug genomic DNA, equal to 30,000 or so T cell genomes, was loaded into each replicate PCR. The purified libraries were quantified using a Qubit 3.0 fluorometer, sized with a Bioanalyzer 2100, and then quantified again using the KAPA Library Quantification kit. Every immunoSEQ 96-well plate was sequenced on a dedicated single-read 150-cycle Illumina NextSeq 550 flow cell. As for the original processing: Because the immunoSEQ output included only junctional sequences and no quality scores, the filtering could not be the same as the filtering used for full-length reads. To assign V/J genes and CDR3, sequences were annotated against IMGT germline references using PyIR, a Python wrapper for IgBLAST v1.9. Any read was removed if the V/J assignment was weak (E-value above 1e-6), the CDR3 was missing, or the read contained stop codons, out-of-frame junctions, or ambiguous translated residues. V3J clonotypes were defined as sequences sharing the same inferred V gene, J gene, and CDR3 amino acid sequence. Percentage overlap between repertoires was computed as shared unique clonotypes divided by the size of the smaller repertoire. Repertoire richness was assessed with RTK rarefaction, the Chao1 estimator, and Recon v2.1 estimates of unobserved clonotypes. Generation probabilities for all TCRbeta clonotypes obtained by the gDNA method from a handful of donors were computed using OLGA. The source is immuneACCESS, and TCRdb retained only in-frame sequences with V and J called. Part of the clones is not carried over; for the studies checked, unresolved V genes explain less than half of this, and the remainder is unexplained. The V and J calls and clone size come from that table; D and trimming were worked out from the DNA. This sample gives hundreds of thousands of clones in total; about 96% of them show up just once. Less than 0.06% of the sample is in the top ten clones.

This sample is part of a study of shared clonotypes between healthy human individuals (dated by TCRdb to the early 2020s). Concerning the study at large: The cohort comprised a couple of women and a few men aged 18 to 49 years. For each donor, CD4 naive and CD4 memory were each run on three plates, CD8 naive on two plates, and CD8 memory on one plate. The study deeply sequenced blood TCR repertoires of five healthy adults to estimate repertoire size and the extent of clonotype sharing between individuals. Libraries were prepared and TCR repertoires were sequenced by different laboratories using diverse techniques, in order to increase sequencing depth and limit assay-specific biases. Each donor's leukapheresis produced roughly between roughly 0.85 and 9 billion PBMCs. The paper's findings and limits, for the study overall: Incomplete sequencing was indicated by rarefaction of sorted-subset datasets, despite the large sequencing depth. Only blood was sampled, and tissue TCR repertoires likely differ from those in blood. Estimated clonotype richness was generally larger for naive than for memory subsets. Compared with non-shared clonotypes, clonotypes shared by all four sorted-subset donors had higher generation probabilities. Pairwise subsampling led to the expectation that sequencing depth would affect the degree of clonotype sharing among donors. The genetic and exposure-history diversity represented was limited by the small number of donors. When four donors were compared, the shared fraction of clonotypes was about 5.5% for naive CD4, less than 4% for naive CD8, 2% to 2.5% for memory CD4, and around 0.37% for memory CD8.

The donors were healthy, HIV-negative adults with no recently reported acute infections or vaccinations. Every donor was a Caucasian adult living in Nashville, Tennessee, USA. CD4+ T cells were enriched by magnetic negative selection, after which naive cells were positively selected on CD45RA and the negative fraction was taken as the memory subset. Blood was collected by leukapheresis, and PBMCs were isolated by Ficoll-Histopaque density gradient centrifugation and then cryopreserved in liquid nitrogen vapor phase. Analytical flow cytometry was used to check the purity and quantity of each magnetically sorted T cell population. Each sorted fraction had its genomic DNA isolated and then quantified by UV absorbance on a Nanodrop 2000c. The CDR3 holds 15 amino acids from the cysteine to the phenylalanine. The CDR3 DNA has 45 bases and is translated from base 1. Relative to germline, V is 6 bases shorter and J is 1 base shorter, with 15 bases between their ends. Reading the germline V gene gives CDR1 KGHSH and CDR2 LQKENI.

The sample was naive CD4+ T cells sorted from blood. The cell subset or site tag for this specimen amounts to: CD45RA+ positively selected. The TCR sequence derives from a woman aged 25-40 years in good health. The sequence is built from TRBV18 and TRBJ1-2; the best D guess is TRBD1, with 6 bases matching. The CDR3 amino acid sequence is: CASSSDRLVNYGYTF. The nucleotide sequence is TGTGCCAGCTCGTCGGACAGATTGGTTAACTATGGCTACACCTTC. With the rest looked up from the reference TRBV18 and TRBJ1-2 genes rather than sequenced, the full variable domain is NAGVMQNPRHLVRRRGQEARLRCSPMKGHSHVYWYRQLPEEGLKFMVYLQKENIIDESGMPKERFSAEFPKEGPSILRIQQVVRGDSAAYFCASSSDRLVNYGYTFGSGTRLTVV.